A selection of T cell receptor beta chains follows, all from one sample in a study of T cells in Graves' hyperthyroidism and ophthalmopathy. A single record per CDR3 protein comes from TCRdb applying MiXCR to the multiplex PCR reads. The table has tens of thousands of distinct CDR3 sequences, 45% to 65% seen once. The sequenced sample was peripheral blood or thyroid tissue (not recorded which). The receptors originated from a man aged 18 to 29 with Graves' hyperthyroidism. Both conserved end residues are part of each CDR3. The D gene is left open where the match is weak. Size is omitted from some rows. Given values are once, few, many or a class for expanded clones.

d_call,j_call,cdr3_length,v_call,clone_size,cdr3_aa,cdr3_nt
.,TRBJ2-3,14,TRBV6-2/TRBV6-3,few,CASRLPIGADTQYF,TGTGCCAGCAGACTACCTATCGGAGCAGATACGCAGTATTTT
.,TRBJ1-1,14,TRBV12-3/TRBV12-4,.,CASRKVLGNTEAFF,TGTGCCAGCAGAAAGGTCCTTGGGAACACTGAAGCTTTCTTT
TRBD1,TRBJ2-7,14,TRBV10-3,few,CATSPGQGRYEQYF,TGTGCCACCAGCCCGGGACAGGGAAGGTACGAGCAGTACTTC
.,TRBJ2-7,14,TRBV12-3/TRBV12-4,many,CASSPLTDSYEQYF,TGTGCCAGCAGCCCCTTGACGGACTCCTACGAGCAGTACTTC
.,TRBJ2-2,14,TRBV20-1,.,CSARTGTTTGELFF,TGCAGTGCCCGTACCGGGACCACCACCGGGGAGCTGTTTTTT
.,TRBJ1-4,15,TRBV7-9,.,CASSFGGGFREKLFF,TGTGCCAGCAGCTTTGGAGGGGGGTTTCGTGAAAAACTGTTTTTT
.,TRBJ1-2,13,TRBV24-1,few,CATSEGTDYGYTF,TGTGCCACCAGTGAAGGTACCGACTATGGCTACACCTTC
.,TRBJ1-5,15,TRBV11-2,many,CASSKDGDNRQPQHF,TGTGCCAGCAGCAAAGACGGAGACAATCGACAGCCCCAGCATTTT
.,TRBJ1-1,13,TRBV2,.,CASRRDVNTEAFF,TGTGCCAGCAGGCGAGACGTGAACACTGAAGCTTTCTTT
.,TRBJ1-5,20,TRBV7-8,.,CAGSLEWGLRDCTSSKPQHF,TGTGCCGGCAGCTTAGAGTGGGGCCTCCGGGACTGTACATCTTCTAAGCCCCAGCATTTT
.,TRBJ2-7,16,TRBV15,many,CATSRESFGSSYEQYF,TGTGCCACCAGCAGAGAGTCTTTTGGTAGCTCCTACGAGCAGTACTTC
.,TRBJ1-4,13,TRBV2,.,CASSVGQMEKLFF,TGTGCCAGCAGTGTGGGACAAATGGAAAAACTGTTTTTT
.,TRBJ2-7,16,TRBV4-2,many,CASSQDIGGGGYEQYF,TGTGCCAGCAGCCAAGATATCGGAGGGGGCGGGTACGAGCAGTACTTC
.,TRBJ1-3,14,TRBV3-1,many,CASSRLGSGNTIYF,TGTGCCAGCAGCCGCTTGGGCTCTGGAAACACCATATATTTT
TRBD2,TRBJ2-5,13,TRBV20-1,.,CSARPGGQETQYF,TGCAGTGCTAGACCGGGGGGACAAGAGACCCAGTACTTC
.,TRBJ1-5,12,TRBV21-1,.,CASRISNQPQHF,TGTGCCAGCAGAATAAGCAATCAGCCCCAGCATTTT
TRBD1,TRBJ1-5,16,TRBV12-3/TRBV12-4,many,CASTGDRGGSNQPQHF,TGTGCCAGCACCGGGGACAGGGGCGGAAGCAATCAGCCCCAGCATTTT
TRBD1,TRBJ2-7,16,TRBV29-1,.,CSVGTGGTGDFDEQYF,TGCAGCGTTGGGACAGGGGGTACAGGGGACTTCGACGAGCAGTACTTC
.,TRBJ2-5,14,TRBV29-1,medium-sized,CSASLRGNQETQYF,TGCAGCGCCTCCCTGAGGGGCAATCAAGAGACCCAGTACTTC
.,TRBJ2-5,16,TRBV7-9,many,CASSLAQRDNAETQYF,TGTGCCAGCAGCTTAGCGCAGCGGGACAACGCGGAGACCCAGTACTTC
.,TRBJ1-1,13,TRBV10-2,many,CASRVGGNTEAFF,TGCGCCAGCAGGGTCGGGGGGAACACTGAAGCTTTCTTT
TRBD2,TRBJ2-5,16,TRBV7-2,.,CASSWRATSGSETQYF,TGTGCCAGCAGCTGGAGAGCGACTAGCGGGAGTGAGACCCAGTACTTC
.,TRBJ2-2,14,TRBV7-9,many,CASTNIRTTGELFF,TGTGCCAGCACAAATATAAGGACAACCGGGGAGCTGTTTTTT
.,TRBJ2-5,14,TRBV11-2,.,CASRLGRYQETQYF,TGTGCCAGCCGGTTAGGGAGGTACCAAGAGACCCAGTACTTC
.,TRBJ2-7,13,TRBV2,many,CASQGTASYEQYF,TGTGCCTCCCAAGGCACGGCCTCCTACGAGCAGTACTTC
TRBD1,TRBJ1-2,17,TRBV4-3,many,CASSQDSTGQLGYGYTF,TGCGCCAGCAGCCAAGATTCTACGGGACAGCTGGGATATGGCTACACCTTC
.,TRBJ2-7,11,TRBV20-1,many,CSAQEDYEQYF,TGCAGTGCTCAGGAAGATTACGAGCAGTACTTC
.,TRBJ1-5,13,TRBV12-3/TRBV12-4,many,CASNNADRQPQHF,TGTGCCAGCAATAACGCGGACAGACAGCCCCAGCATTTT
TRBD1,TRBJ2-7,17,TRBV9,.,CASSVESGQGVSYEQYF,TGTGCCAGCAGCGTAGAATCGGGACAGGGGGTATCCTACGAGCAGTACTTC
.,TRBJ2-5,12,TRBV7-2,many,CASTKLIGEYHF,TGTGCCAGCACCAAATTAATCGGTGAATACCACTTC
.,TRBJ2-3,14,TRBV19,.,CASSPTASTGTQYF,TGTGCTAGTAGTCCTACAGCTAGCACAGGTACGCAGTATTTT
TRBD1,TRBJ1-2,21,TRBV20-1,many,CSARDPFNRLQGQVPNYGYTF,TGCAGTGCTAGAGATCCGTTCAATCGGCTTCAGGGACAGGTCCCCAACTATGGCTACACCTTC
TRBD1,TRBJ2-2,14,TRBV15,.,CATSRTGNTGELVF,TGTGCCACCAGCAGGACAGGGAACACCGGGGAGCTGGTTTTT
.,TRBJ1-1,16,TRBV5-1,few,CASSLVSQGSDTEAFF,TGCGCCAGCAGCTTGGTTTCGCAGGGGTCGGACACTGAAGCTTTCTTT
.,TRBJ1-2,14,TRBV7-8,.,CASSLRGAQSGYTF,TGTGCCAGCAGCTTACGGGGGGCGCAGTCTGGCTACACCTTC
.,TRBJ1-5,15,TRBV2,.,CASSFGSGVNQPQHF,TGTGCCAGCAGTTTCGGGTCAGGGGTCAATCAGCCCCAGCATTTT
.,TRBJ2-5,13,TRBV20-1,.,CSARSSFQETQYF,TGCAGTGCTAGATCTAGCTTCCAAGAGACCCAGTACTTC
.,TRBJ1-1,13,TRBV19,medium-sized,CASRRDRNTEAFF,TGTGCCAGTAGGAGAGACCGGAACACTGAAGCTTTCTTT
TRBD1,TRBJ2-5,13,TRBV5-4,.,CASSVTGLETQCF,TGTGCCAGCAGCGTGACAGGGCTAGAGACCCAGTGCTTC
.,TRBJ2-7,13,TRBV7-8,.,CASSSDSSYEQYF,TGTGCCAGCAGCTCTGACAGCTCCTACGAGCAGTACTTC
.,TRBJ2-2,13,TRBV10-3,.,CATKRGNTGELFF,TGTGCCACCAAGAGGGGGAACACCGGGGAGCTGTTTTTT
.,TRBJ1-4,14,TRBV7-9,.,CASSSDRGEGKLFF,TGTGCCAGCAGCTCGGACCGTGGGGAGGGAAAACTGTTTTTT